Each of the 32 T cell receptor beta chains below was sequenced from the same sample in a study of cytomegalovirus exposure and HLA in healthy donors. A multiplex PCR was run with 60 Vbeta primers and 13 Jbeta primers. Repertoires were generated with immunoSEQ multiplex PCR, while TCRdb's copy carries only in-frame clones and drops some. This table holds over 65,000 clones, 70% to 80% found once. The specimen was PBMCs. These receptors all come from a woman aged 40 to 49 in good health and CMV-seropositive.

The chain links TRBV2 to TRBJ2-7; 7 nucleotides match TRBD1. This CDR3 is built from 14 residues. J gave up 0 bases and V 7 bases, and 6 bases lay outside the gene matches. Per germline, CDR1 SNHLY and CDR2 FYNNEI. CDR3 residues: CASKPGQSSYEQYF. CDR3 nucleotides: TGTGCCAGCAAACCGGGACAGAGCTCCTACGAGCAGTACTTC.

The genes are TRBV7-2 and TRBJ2-1; TRBD2 aligns across 13 bases. Trimming cost V 5 bases and J 6 bases; bases outside gene matches: 7. The CDR3 has 16 amino acids. In germline, CDR1 is SGHTA, CDR2 FQGNSA. CDR3 bases: TGTGCCAGCAGCCCCAGACTAGCGGGGGGCACCAATGAGCAGTTCTTC. It translates to CASSPRLAGGTNEQFF.

This clone appeared a few times. This chain uses TRBV7-3 with TRBJ2-1, with a tentative D call TRBD1 (5 bases). The CDR3 contains 13 residues. Trimming removed 2 bases at V and 4 bases at J, with 6 bases between. Germline V gives CDR1 SGHTA, CDR2 FQGTGA. The CDR3 DNA is TGTGCCAGCAGCTTACAGGGATACAATGAGCAGTTCTTC. Its translation is CASSLQGYNEQFF.

The chain uses TRBV27 and TRBJ1-2, with 8 bases fitting TRBD1. Looked up from germline, CDR1 is MNHEY and CDR2 is SMNVEV (reference sequence). The J segment lost 8 bases and the V segment lost 6 bases, leaving 11 bases of the junction unmatched. The CDR3 has 14 amino acids. CDR3 DNA sequence: TGTGCCAGCAGGGGGACAGGTACCAATCGGGGCTACACCTTC. It specifies CASRGTGTNRGYTF.

This clone was observed a few times. The chain employs TRBV5-1 and TRBJ2-5; 8 bases are a match to TRBD2. With 1 base clipped from V and 1 base from J, the junction kept 12 bases outside the gene matches. The CDR3 spans 18 residues. The germline V gene has CDR1 SGHRS and CDR2 YFSETQ. The CDR3, as DNA: TGCGCCAGCAGCTTGCTTTCCCGGGGGGGGCCGATCCAAGAGACCCAGTACTTC. It yields the protein CASSLLSRGGPIQETQYF.

This sequence joins TRBV5-1 and TRBJ1-6; 7 positions agree with TRBD1. CDR1 is SGHRS, CDR2 YFSETQ, per germline. Trimming at V came to 2 bases and at J to 7 bases, leaving 3 bases not matched to a gene. This CDR3 region has 14 residues. The CDR3 is CASSLGQANSPLHF. The CDR3 nucleotides read TGCGCCAGCAGCTTAGGACAGGCAAATTCACCCCTCCACTTT. Based on the CDR3 plus reference TRBV5-1 and TRBJ1-6, the full variable domain is KAGVTQTPRYLIKTRGQQVTLSCSPISGHRSVSWYQQTPGQGLQFLFEYFSETQRNKGNFPGRFSGRQFSNSRSEMNVSTLELGDSALYLCASSLGQANSPLHFGNGTRLTVT.

The chain has TRBV27 and TRBJ2-1, with 7 bases matching TRBD2. CDR3 size: 15 residues. J gave up 4 bases and V 6 bases, and 9 bases lay outside the gene matches. Germline CDR1 is MNHEY and CDR2 is SMNVEV (reference sequence). DNA of the CDR3: TGTGCCAGCAGAACTACTAGCGCCCTATACAATGAGCAGTTCTTC. It specifies CASRTTSALYNEQFF.

The CDR3, as DNA: TGTGCCAGCAGCTTAACACAGAACACTGAAGCTTTCTTT. The encoded protein is CASSLTQNTEAFF. The chain joins TRBV7-9 to TRBJ1-1, with D uncertain. This CDR3 contains 13 residues. V lost 2 bases and J lost 1, with 5 bases in between. The germline CDR1 and CDR2 sequences are SEHNR and FQNEAQ (reference sequence).

V and J are TRBV6-6 and TRBJ1-2; D perhaps matches TRBD1 (5 bases). CDR3 length: 14 amino acids. V shed 2 bases and J shed 7 bases, with 14 bases lying between them. Germline-derived CDR1 and CDR2 are MNHNY and SVGAGI (reference sequence). The DNA for the CDR3 is TGTGCCAGCAGTTACGGAGGGGTATTGGGTGGCTACACCTTC. Protein sequence: CASSYGGVLGGYTF.

V usage is TRBV7-3 and J usage is TRBJ2-3, with 8 bases lining up with TRBD2. The CDR3 runs to 14 residues. V gave up 5 bases and J gave up 6 bases; unmatched junction bases: 7. Germline V CDR1 and CDR2: SGHTA, FQGTGA. CDR3 in amino acids: CASSRGLVGDTQYF. In nucleotides, the CDR3 is TGTGCCAGCAGCAGGGGACTAGTTGGCGATACGCAGTATTTT.

The chain links TRBV28 to TRBJ1-4; the D gene is possibly TRBD1 (5 bases). This CDR3 contains 15 residues. Germline loops: CDR1 MDHEN, CDR2 SYDVKM. Trimming left V 3 bases short and J 4 bases short, with 12 bases between. As DNA, the CDR3 is TGTGCCAGCAGTTTCGGCCCCAGGGTTAATGAAAAACTGTTTTTT. This sequence encodes CASSFGPRVNEKLFF.

The genes are TRBV27 and TRBJ2-2; 8 nucleotides line up with TRBD1. Looked up from germline, CDR1 is MNHEY and CDR2 is SMNVEV (reference sequence). The junction had 4 bases not matched to a gene; V was cut back by 6 bases and J by 4 bases. This CDR3 spans 14 amino acids. CDR3 protein: CASRETGATGELFF. CDR3 in DNA: TGTGCCAGCAGAGAGACAGGGGCCACCGGGGAGCTGTTTTTT.

The V gene is TRBV4-3, the J gene TRBJ2-6; D is undetermined. The CDR3 extends over 15 amino acids. Germline values: CDR1 LGHNA, CDR2 YSLEER. V lost 4 bases to trimming and J lost 0 bases, with 7 bases between them. CDR3 sequence: CASSPASSGANVLTF. For the CDR3, the DNA is TGCGCCAGCAGCCCTGCCAGCTCTGGGGCCAACGTCCTGACTTTC.

The V and J genes are TRBV18 and TRBJ1-1; no firm D call. This CDR3 is built from 17 residues. Trimming shortened V by 3 bases and J by 6 bases, and 23 bases separated the two germline ends. Germline V gives CDR1 KGHSH, CDR2 LQKENI. The CDR3 loop reads CASSPVGGSGGFAEAFF. The CDR3, as DNA: TGTGCCAGCTCACCTGTTGGAGGGTCGGGTGGATTCGCTGAAGCTTTCTTT.

This clone was recorded only once. The V gene is TRBV6-1, the J gene TRBJ1-2; no reliable D call. The germline V gene encodes CDR1 MNHNS and CDR2 SASEGT. Trimming shortened V by 7 bases and J by 4 bases, and 13 bases separated the two germline ends. This CDR3 has 13 amino acids. CDR3 bases: TGTGCCAGCAATATACAGACCAGCTATGGCTACACCTTC. Protein: CASNIQTSYGYTF.

This clone was seen a single time. The chain joins TRBV28 to TRBJ2-7; 8 nucleotides line up with TRBD1. The germline gives CDR1 MDHEN, CDR2 SYDVKM. V lost 11 bases to trimming and J lost 4 bases; unmatched junction nucleotides: 10. CDR3 length: 13 amino acids. The CDR3 DNA reads as TGTGCCGCGCCACGACAGGGGCGTTACGAGCAGTACTTC. It translates to CAAPRQGRYEQYF. Looking up the rest from reference TRBV28 and TRBJ2-7 gives the full variable domain: DVKVTQSSRYLVKRTGEKVFLECVQDMDHENMFWYRQDPGLGLRLIYFSYDVKMKEKGDIPEGYSVSREKKERFSLILESASTNQTSMYLCAAPRQGRYEQYFGPGTRLTVT.

In its sample, this clone was seen once. The J gene is TRBJ2-1, the V gene TRBV29-1; D gene unclear. The V gene's germline CDR1 is SQVTM and CDR2 ANQGSEA. V was trimmed by 6 bases and J by 6 bases, leaving 24 bases between them. This CDR3 is built from 16 residues. For the CDR3, the DNA is TGCAGCGTCGGATCTGGGCCGAATTTAAACTTCAATGAGCAGTTCTTC. Encoded protein: CSVGSGPNLNFNEQFF.

The V and J genes are TRBV6-1 and TRBJ1-2, with 9 bases fitting TRBD1. The junction had 8 bases not matched to a gene; V was cut back by 10 bases and J by 2 bases. This CDR3 spans 14 amino acids. Germline V gene data show CDR1 as MNHNS and CDR2 as SASEGT. The CDR3 loop reads CATQGDRGNYGYTF. The DNA for the CDR3 is TGTGCCACCCAGGGAGACAGGGGGAACTATGGCTACACCTTC.

The sample holds a few counts of this clone. The genes are TRBV5-1 and TRBJ1-1; D is undetermined. With 0 bases removed from V and 2 bases from J, the gap between germline ends came to 14 bases. Germline V gene sequence: CDR1 SGHRS, CDR2 YFSETQ. The CDR3 has 16 residues. The CDR3: CASSLAGGLPNTEAFF. CDR3 sequence (DNA): TGCGCCAGCAGCTTGGCCGGCGGGCTCCCAAACACTGAAGCTTTCTTT. Looking up the rest from reference TRBV5-1 and TRBJ1-1 gives the full variable domain: KAGVTQTPRYLIKTRGQQVTLSCSPISGHRSVSWYQQTPGQGLQFLFEYFSETQRNKGNFPGRFSGRQFSNSRSEMNVSTLELGDSALYLCASSLAGGLPNTEAFFGQGTRLTVV.

The chain recombines TRBV11-2 with TRBJ2-1; D gene uncertain. CDR1 SGHAT and CDR2 FQNNGV come from the germline V gene. The germline V and J ends were trimmed by 0 bases and 8 bases, with 11 bases remaining between them. The CDR3 covers 14 residues. The CDR3 reads CASSLDSSGYEQFF. CDR3 in DNA: TGTGCCAGCAGCTTAGATAGTTCGGGTTATGAGCAGTTCTTC.

V usage is TRBV27 and J usage is TRBJ1-1; weak D call: TRBD1 (6 bases). Looked up from germline, CDR1 is MNHEY and CDR2 is SMNVEV (reference sequence). Trimming removed 4 bases from V and 4 bases from J, with 16 bases in between. The CDR3 consists of 15 residues. CDR3 sequence reads: CASSSSYREGTEAFF. DNA for the CDR3: TGTGCCAGCAGTTCGTCCTACAGGGAGGGCACTGAAGCTTTCTTT.

This chain joins TRBV27 and TRBJ1-4; the D is unclear. The CDR3 is 13 residues long. Germline CDR1 is MNHEY and CDR2 is SMNVEV (reference sequence). The V end was cut by 0 bases, the J end by 12 bases, with 11 bases between. CDR3 DNA: TGTGCCAGCAGTTTATCGATATGGGGAGAACTGTTTTTT. Amino acid sequence: CASSLSIWGELFF.

The V call is TRBV11-2, the J call TRBJ1-3, with D hard to call. V was pared by 2 bases and J by 1 base, with 9 bases between. This CDR3 spans 15 amino acids. The germline V gene has CDR1 SGHAT and CDR2 FQNNGV. The CDR3 sequence: CASSLSAGSGNTIYF. Written as DNA, the CDR3 is TGTGCCAGCAGCTTATCCGCCGGGTCTGGAAACACCATATATTTT.

This chain connects TRBV19 to TRBJ2-1; D gene uncertain. The CDR3 is 13 residues long. The V end lost 1 base, the J end lost 8 bases, and 9 bases lay between the germline ends. Germline CDR1 and CDR2: LNHDA and SQIVND (reference sequence). In nucleotides, the CDR3 is TGTGCCAGTAGTATAGTCCCTAACGATGAGCAGTTCTTC. Translating it yields CASSIVPNDEQFF. Full variable domain (outside the CDR3, taken from reference TRBV19 and TRBJ2-1): DGGITQSPKYLFRKEGQNVTLSCEQNLNHDAMYWYRQDPGQGLRLIYYSQIVNDFQKGDIAEGYSVSREKKESFPLTVTSAQKNPTAFYLCASSIVPNDEQFFGPGTRLTVL.

V usage is TRBV4-3 and J usage is TRBJ1-2, with D possibly TRBD1 on 5 matching bases. CDR1 is LGHNA and CDR2 is YSLEER in the germline V gene. With 0 bases removed from V and 3 bases from J, the gap between germline ends came to 8 bases. The CDR3 runs 14 residues. The CDR3 sequence is CASSQDRVDYGYTF. The CDR3 DNA reads TGCGCCAGCAGCCAAGACAGGGTGGACTATGGCTACACCTTC.

The V call is TRBV28, the J call TRBJ1-2; D might be TRBD1 (6 bases). Trimming took off 2 bases at V and 4 bases at J, with 8 bases between the two ends. This CDR3 contains 13 residues. Germline CDR1 reads MDHEN; CDR2 reads SYDVKM. The CDR3 is CASSLDRSYGYTF. The CDR3 nucleotides are TGTGCCAGCAGTTTAGACAGGTCCTATGGCTACACCTTC.

The rearrangement joins TRBV30 to TRBJ2-5; tentatively, D is TRBD2 (5 bases). The end of the DNA is better explained by TRBJ2-7, so the J call may be wrong. The CDR3 has 12 residues. The germline V gene encodes CDR1 GTSNPN and CDR2 SVGIG (reference sequence). CDR3 loop: CAWSPDYYEQYF. The CDR3 bases are TGTGCCTGGAGTCCTGACTACTACGAGCAGTACTTC.

The chain couples TRBV9 to TRBJ2-7; no clear D gene. Germline CDR1 is SGDLS and CDR2 is YYNGEE. Trimming cost V 0 bases and J 2 bases, with 9 bases left between them. This CDR3 has 14 residues. This chain's CDR3 is CASSVVETPYEQYF. The CDR3 region has the DNA TGTGCCAGCAGCGTAGTGGAGACCCCCTACGAGCAGTACTTC.

This clone was detected only once. V gene TRBV19 combines with J gene TRBJ1-1; TRBD1 agrees at 9 bases. The CDR3 consists of 18 residues. V lost 5 bases and J lost 0; bases outside the gene matches: 13. The germline V gene has CDR1 LNHDA and CDR2 SQIVND (reference sequence). The DNA of the CDR3 is TGTGCCAGTAGTCCTACAGGGGGCTTCCTCCCAATGAACACTGAAGCTTTCTTT. This codes for CASSPTGGFLPMNTEAFF.

The rearrangement joins TRBV10-3 to TRBJ2-1; the match to TRBD1 covers 9 bases. The CDR3 length is 17 residues. Germline lookup yields CDR1 ENHRY and CDR2 SYGVKD. The V gene end was trimmed by 0 bases and the J gene end by 6 bases; junction bases not matched to a gene: 9. CDR3 DNA: TGTGCCATCAGTGAGTCTAAGGGGACAGGGTCTTTCAATGAGCAGTTCTTC. Amino acid sequence: CAISESKGTGSFNEQFF.

V gene TRBV9 combines with J gene TRBJ1-1; TRBD1 is a possible D gene (5 bases). The CDR3 extends over 15 amino acids. V lost 3 bases, J lost 3 bases, and 15 bases lay in between. Germline loops: CDR1 SGDLS, CDR2 YYNGEE. The CDR3 DNA reads TGTGCCAGCAGCGCAAGACAGTTCCCGGACACTGAAGCTTTCTTT. Translation gives CASSARQFPDTEAFF.

The chain combines TRBV7-9 with TRBJ1-2; D gene unclear. The ends were cut back, 7 bases at V and 7 bases at J, with 10 bases in the middle. Germline lookup yields CDR1 SEHNR and CDR2 FQNEAQ (reference sequence). The CDR3 runs 11 residues. The chain's CDR3 is CASNEAGGYTF. CDR3 DNA: TGTGCCAGCAACGAAGCGGGTGGCTACACCTTC.